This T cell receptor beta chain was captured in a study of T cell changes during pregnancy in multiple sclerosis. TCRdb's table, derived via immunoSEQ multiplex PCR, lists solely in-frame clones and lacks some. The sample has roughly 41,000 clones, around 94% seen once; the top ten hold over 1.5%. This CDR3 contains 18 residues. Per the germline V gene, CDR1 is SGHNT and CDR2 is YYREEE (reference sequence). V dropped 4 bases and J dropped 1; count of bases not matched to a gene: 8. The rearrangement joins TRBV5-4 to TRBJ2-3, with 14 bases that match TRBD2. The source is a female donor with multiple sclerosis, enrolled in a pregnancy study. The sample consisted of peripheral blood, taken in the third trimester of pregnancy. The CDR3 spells CASSPGTSGSGGTDTQYF. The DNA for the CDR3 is TGTGCCAGCAGCCCGGGGACTAGCGGGAGTGGCGGCACAGATACGCAGTATTTT.